This TCR beta chain was recovered during a study of blood T cells in healthy people across ages. Primers used in a second PCR of roughly 6 to 12 cycles were a sample-barcoded 5' primer and a J-beta primer mix. TCRdb processed the 5' RACE reads anew with MiXCR; each CDR3 protein has one entry. The data show about 1,500,000 distinct CDR3 sequences, approximately 38% seen once. Material: blood. The source is a woman aged 18-29 years in good health.

CDR3 bases: TGTGCCAGCAGTTACCCCCCCTCGGCCACCGGGGAGCTGTTTTTT. Amino acids: CASSYPPSATGELFF. V and J are TRBV6-6 and TRBJ2-2; D call uncertain. The CDR3 length is 15 residues. In germline, CDR1 is MNHNY, CDR2 SVGAGI (reference sequence). With 2 bases removed from V and 4 bases from J, the gap between germline ends came to 11 bases.